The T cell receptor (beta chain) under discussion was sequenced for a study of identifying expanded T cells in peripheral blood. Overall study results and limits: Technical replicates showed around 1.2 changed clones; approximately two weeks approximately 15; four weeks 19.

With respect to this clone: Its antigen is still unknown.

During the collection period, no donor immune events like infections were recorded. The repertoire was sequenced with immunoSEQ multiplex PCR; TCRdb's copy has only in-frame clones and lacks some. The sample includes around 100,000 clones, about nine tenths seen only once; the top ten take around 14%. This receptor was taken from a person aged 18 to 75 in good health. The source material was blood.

The CDR3 here is CASSFTGPPRYNEQFF. The CDR3 DNA reads TGCGCCAGCAGCTTTACAGGCCCCCCAAGGTACAATGAGCAGTTCTTC. The chain has TRBV5-1 and TRBJ2-1, with D possibly being TRBD1 (5 bases). This CDR3 comprises 16 residues. The V gene's germline CDR1 is SGHRS and CDR2 YFSETQ. The germline V and J ends were trimmed by 2 bases and 4 bases, with 16 bases remaining between them.